The 14 T cell receptor beta chains in this list originate from one sample, sequenced in a study of blood T cells in healthy people across ages. PCR was performed a second time for 7 to 11 cycles using a sample-barcoded 5' primer and a J-beta primer mix. TCRdb ran MiXCR on the 5' RACE reads and lists one entry per CDR3 protein. The profile shows around 940,000 distinct CDR3 sequences, about 53% of them singletons. Sequencing input: blood. These receptors all come from a woman in her sixties or seventies in good health.

The chain uses TRBV6-1 and TRBJ2-1; 7 bases line up with TRBD1. V dropped 3 bases and J dropped 9; count of bases not matched to a gene: 5. CDR1 is MNHNS, CDR2 SASEGT, per germline. The CDR3 sequence is 13 residues long. The CDR3 DNA sequence: TGTGCCAGCAGTGAGACAGGGACGAGTGAGCAGTTCTTC. It specifies CASSETGTSEQFF.

This CDR3 reads CASSLSRGYTDTQYF. Written as DNA, the CDR3 is TGCGCCAGCAGCTTGAGCAGGGGATACACAGATACGCAGTATTTT. The J gene is TRBJ2-3, the V gene TRBV5-1; maybe TRBD1 (6 bases). Germline CDR1 and CDR2: SGHRS and YFSETQ. There are 15 residues in the CDR3. V was pared by 1 base and J by 2 bases, with 11 bases between.

This clonotype was detected ten times or more. The rearrangement uses TRBV29-1 and TRBJ2-5; perhaps TRBD1 as D (5 bases). V dropped 5 bases and J dropped 5 bases, with 15 bases sitting between them. The CDR3 is 13 residues long. Germline CDR1 and CDR2: SQVTM and ANQGSEA. As DNA, the CDR3 is TGCAGCGTTCTCCCGGCAGGGTTGGAGACCCAGTACTTC. Protein product: CSVLPAGLETQYF.

V usage is TRBV6-1 and J usage is TRBJ2-5; 9 bases line up with TRBD2. The CDR3 has 14 amino acids. The germline CDR1 and CDR2 sequences are MNHNS and SASEGT. Losses at the gene ends were 8 bases for V and 1 base for J; bases not matched to a gene: 5. This chain's CDR3 is CASLLSGSQETQYF. The CDR3 nucleotides are TGTGCCAGCCTCCTTAGCGGGAGCCAAGAGACCCAGTACTTC.

Concerning this clonotype: Just one base apart from a much larger clone, this may be a read error. The chain employs TRBV2 and TRBJ2-7; a weak D match, TRBD1 (5 bases). Trimming removed 7 bases at V and 0 bases at J, with 7 bases between. This CDR3 contains 12 residues. In germline, CDR1 is SNHLY, CDR2 FYNNEI. The CDR3: CASIQDSYEQYF. CDR3 nucleotides: TGTGCCAGCATACAGGACTCCTACGAGCAGTACTTC.

V is TRBV3-1 and J is TRBJ2-7; 9 nucleotides align to TRBD2. Germline V gene sequence: CDR1 LGHDT, CDR2 YNNKEL (reference sequence). The CDR3 has 15 amino acids. J was trimmed by 3 bases and V by 4 bases; bases with no gene match: 7. The CDR3 region is CASSPQLAGLYEQYF. CDR3 coding DNA: TGTGCCAGCAGCCCACAACTAGCGGGTCTCTACGAGCAGTACTTC.

The chain has TRBV20-1 and TRBJ2-1; D ambiguous. The V and J ends lost 3 bases and 0 bases respectively, with 9 bases between them. The germline CDR1 and CDR2 sequences are DFQATT and SNEGSKA (reference sequence). The CDR3 totals 14 residues. The CDR3 loop is CSASLSSSYNEQFF. CDR3 DNA: TGCAGTGCTAGTTTGAGTAGCTCCTACAATGAGCAGTTCTTC.

The chain recombines TRBV2 with TRBJ1-5; D uncertain. The CDR3 sequence is 16 residues long. Germline V gene lookup returns CDR1 SNHLY and CDR2 FYNNEI. V was pared by 6 bases and J by 0 bases, with 15 bases between. CDR3 bases: TGTGCCAGCAGCCGCTACGAACCCTTTAGCAATCAGCCCCAGCATTTT. Protein: CASSRYEPFSNQPQHF.

The sample holds a few counts of this clonotype. Germline and junction disagree at one end, which may indicate a read error. In nucleotides, the CDR3 is TGTGCCAGCAGCTTAGTCAGGGGCTCCTACAATGAGCAGTTCTTC. It codes for CASSLVRGSYNEQFF. The V call is TRBV5-1, the J call TRBJ2-1, with a weak D call TRBD1 (6 bases). The CDR3 runs 15 residues. Germline CDR1 and CDR2: SGHRS and YFSETQ.

This CDR3 is CASSRDRGILSEQFF. DNA of the CDR3: TGTGCCAGCAGCCGGGACAGGGGGATTCTTAGTGAGCAGTTCTTC. The V call is TRBV7-9, the J call TRBJ2-1, with 11 bases aligning to TRBD1. V gave up 5 bases and J gave up 9 bases; unmatched junction bases: 9. The CDR3 length is 15 residues. Germline V lookup: CDR1 SEHNR, CDR2 FQNEAQ (reference sequence). Looking up the rest from reference TRBV7-9 and TRBJ2-1 gives the full variable domain: DTGVSQNPRHKITKRGQNVTFRCDPISEHNRLYWYRQTLGQGPEFLTYFQNEAQLEKSRLLSDRFSAERPKGSFSTLEIQRTEQGDSAMYLCASSRDRGILSEQFFGPGTRLTVL.

The rearrangement joins TRBV10-3 to TRBJ2-7, with 12 nucleotides matching TRBD2. Trimming removed 6 bases from V and 6 bases from J; junction bases left unmatched: 15. The CDR3 loop spans 17 amino acids. Germline V lookup: CDR1 ENHRY, CDR2 SYGVKD. CDR3 sequence reads: CAISEPPSGRGFGEQYF. The CDR3 nucleotides read TGTGCCATCAGCGAGCCCCCTAGCGGGAGGGGATTCGGCGAGCAGTACTTC.

This clonotype was seen a handful of times. The rearrangement links TRBV12-3 or TRBV12-4 to TRBJ2-3; weak D call: TRBD1 (5 bases). The V end lost 4 bases, the J end lost 4 bases, and 12 bases lay between the germline ends. The CDR3 extends over 14 amino acids. CDR3 in amino acids: CASSSHRQADTQYF. CDR3 sequence (DNA): TGTGCCAGCAGTTCACACAGGCAAGCAGATACGCAGTATTTT.

This clonotype was detected a few times. The chain employs TRBV28 and TRBJ2-3, with 7 bases fitting TRBD2. This CDR3 is 16 amino acids long. The germline CDR1 and CDR2 sequences are MDHEN and SYDVKM. J was trimmed by 2 bases and V by 5 bases; bases with no gene match: 10. CDR3 amino acids: CASSGGRERNTDTQYF. The CDR3, as DNA: TGTGCCAGCAGTGGCGGGCGGGAGAGGAACACAGATACGCAGTATTTT.

Comment on this clonotype: At one end, the junction sequence differs from germline, possibly due to a read error. J is TRBJ2-7 and V is TRBV6-5; D ambiguous. The CDR3 is 14 amino acids. Germline values: CDR1 MNHEY, CDR2 SVGAGI. CDR3 protein: CAGSYSIRSYEQYF. The DNA of the CDR3 is TGTGCCGGCAGTTACTCGATCAGGTCCTACGAGCAGTACTTC.